The 18 T cell receptor beta chains below all came from one sample that was sequenced in a study of human T cells and chemical hapten exposure. Time point given: pre-sensitization, week 0. Specified treatment: therapeutic diphenylcyclopropenone sensitization with weekly scalp DPC. MiXCR was run by TCRdb on the RACE reads, yielding one entry per CDR3 protein. The profile shows approximately 370,000 distinct CDR3 sequences, around 5% of them singletons. This sample comprised whole blood, obtained in connection with sensitization to the hapten diphenylcyclopropenone (DPC). The receptors originated from a woman in her late teens or twenties with alopecia areata. Some clones in this sample may be carry-over from other donors' samples.

This clonotype has only a few counts. The chain employs TRBV20-1 and TRBJ2-3; 7 bases agree with TRBD1. This CDR3 comprises 15 residues. Per the germline V gene, CDR1 is DFQATT and CDR2 is SNEGSKA (reference sequence). J lost 0 bases, V lost 6 bases, and 9 bases had no gene match. The CDR3 is CSAPTGASSTDTQYF. The CDR3 nucleotides read TGCAGTGCGCCCACAGGGGCCTCTAGCACAGATACGCAGTATTTT.

This clonotype was seen a few times. The CDR3 sequence: CSAQEGYYGYTF. CDR3 nucleotides: TGCAGTGCTCAAGAAGGTTATTATGGCTACACCTTC. The chain has TRBV20-1 and TRBJ1-2; D not resolved. This CDR3 has 12 amino acids. V lost 5 bases and J 5 bases, leaving 12 bases between the germline ends. Looked up from germline, CDR1 is DFQATT and CDR2 is SNEGSKA (reference sequence).

This clonotype was seen repeatedly, ten times or more. In nucleotides, the CDR3 is TGTGCCAGCAGCTCACTGCCCCTAACTAGCGGGGCATTGCAAGAGACCCAGTACTTC. Translating gives CASSSLPLTSGALQETQYF. The chain joins TRBV3-1 to TRBJ2-5, with 10 bases that match TRBD2. Germline V gene lookup returns CDR1 LGHDT and CDR2 YNNKEL (reference sequence). This CDR3 region has 19 residues. Unmatched junction bases numbered 17, after V lost 5 bases and J lost 2 bases.

This clonotype was detected many times. The rearrangement joins TRBV5-8 to TRBJ2-4; the match to TRBD2 covers 7 bases. The CDR3 totals 15 residues. Germline lookup yields CDR1 SGHTS and CDR2 YDEGEE. V trimming: 1 base; J trimming: 7 bases; junction bases outside the gene matches: 8. CDR3 coding DNA: TGTGCCAGCAGCTTGACTCGCCAGGGAGGGAACATTCAGTACTTC. It specifies CASSLTRQGGNIQYF. Looking up the rest from reference TRBV5-8 and TRBJ2-4 gives the full variable domain: EAGVTQSPTHLIKTRGQQATLRCSPISGHTSVYWYQQALGLGLQFLLWYDEGEERNRGNFPPRFSGRQFPNYSSELNVNALELEDSALYLCASSLTRQGGNIQYFGAGTRLSVL.

The sample holds a few counts of this clonotype. This chain joins TRBV6-6 and TRBJ1-3, with a weak D call TRBD1 (5 bases). The germline V and J ends were trimmed by 2 bases and 7 bases, with 9 bases remaining between them. The CDR3 is made up of 13 amino acids. CDR1 and CDR2 from the germline V gene are MNHNY and SVGAGI (reference sequence). CDR3 in amino acids: CASSYRQGNTIYF. CDR3 nucleotide sequence: TGTGCCAGCAGTTACCGGCAGGGCAACACCATATATTTT.

V and J are TRBV28 and TRBJ1-6; tentatively, D is TRBD1 (5 bases). V was cut by 7 bases and J by 10 bases, with 23 bases left in between. There are 16 residues in the CDR3. The germline V gene has CDR1 MDHEN and CDR2 SYDVKM. This chain's CDR3 is CASNPFGTYYRSPLHF. DNA for the CDR3: TGTGCCAGCAACCCCTTTGGGACCTACTACAGGTCACCCCTCCACTTT.

This clonotype was counted only a few times. The J gene is TRBJ2-1, the V gene TRBV20-1; 8 positions agree with TRBD2. Germline V gives CDR1 DFQATT, CDR2 SNEGSKA (reference sequence). The CDR3 is made up of 15 amino acids. Germline trimming cut 3 bases from V and 5 bases from J; bases unmatched to any gene: 9. CDR3 bases: TGCAGTGCTAGGCCCGGGCAGCGGGGGAACAATGAGCAGTTCTTC. Its translation: CSARPGQRGNNEQFF.

This clonotype has just a few counts. J is TRBJ2-5 and V is TRBV11-2; no firm D call. The CDR3 totals 14 residues. The germline V and J ends were trimmed by 3 bases and 2 bases, with 10 bases remaining between them. Germline CDR1 SGHAT, CDR2 FQNNGV. CDR3 sequence: CASSFFSAQETQYF. CDR3 nucleotide sequence: TGTGCCAGCAGCTTCTTTTCGGCGCAAGAGACCCAGTACTTC. The full variable domain, its missing parts supplied by reference TRBV11-2 and TRBJ2-5, is EAGVAQSPRYKIIEKRQSVAFWCNPISGHATLYWYQQILGQGPKLLIQFQNNGVVDDSQLPKDRFSAERLKGVDSTLKIQPAKLEDSAVYLCASSFFSAQETQYFGPGTRLLVL.

This clonotype was recorded at least ten times. V usage is TRBV4-1 and J usage is TRBJ2-7; D not certain. This CDR3 has 16 residues. V was cut by 1 base and J by 0 bases, with 13 bases left in between. The germline V gene encodes CDR1 MGHRA and CDR2 YSYEKL. CDR3 sequence: CASSQGYPPSSYEQYF. For the CDR3, the DNA is TGCGCCAGCAGCCAAGGATACCCACCTAGCTCCTACGAGCAGTACTTC.

This clonotype has a count of ten or more. The gene calls are TRBV6-6 and TRBJ1-2; D ambiguous. The germline V gene encodes CDR1 MNHNY and CDR2 SVGAGI (reference sequence). The CDR3 length is 15 residues. V dropped 1 base and J dropped 2 bases, with 11 bases sitting between them. CDR3 residues: CASSYWAGGNYGYTF. CDR3 nucleotides: TGTGCCAGCAGTTACTGGGCAGGTGGAAACTATGGCTACACCTTC.

CDR3 amino acids: CATSRDFDRSYEQYF. Here the CDR3 DNA reads TGTGCCACCAGCAGAGATTTTGACAGATCCTACGAGCAGTACTTC. The chain uses TRBV15 and TRBJ2-7; TRBD1 might be the D (5 bases). The CDR3 has 15 amino acids. The germline gives CDR1 LNHNV, CDR2 YYDKDF (reference sequence). The V and J ends lost 0 bases and 1 base respectively, with 10 bases between them.

This clonotype was detected a few times. With a much larger clone just one base away, this may be a read error. The chain couples TRBV6-2 or TRBV6-3 to TRBJ1-1; D not certain. CDR3 size: 13 residues. Germline loops: CDR1 MNHEY, CDR2 SVGEGT. Trimming took 2 bases from V and 1 from J, leaving 5 bases between them. The CDR3 reads CASSYMENTEAFF. The CDR3 coding sequence is TGTGCCAGCAGTTACATGGAGAACACTGAAGCTTTCTTT.

This clonotype has only a few counts. This sequence joins TRBV20-1 and TRBJ2-5; 7 bases agree with TRBD1. This CDR3 has 14 residues. Trimming at V came to 1 base and at J to 3 bases, leaving 5 bases not matched to a gene. Germline loops: CDR1 DFQATT, CDR2 SNEGSKA (reference sequence). Here the CDR3 DNA reads TGCAGTGCTAGAGGGTCCGGGACAGAAGAGACCCAGTACTTC. Translated, it gives CSARGSGTEETQYF.

In this sample, this clonotype turned up a few times. The CDR3 protein is CASSLTSSGTDTQYF. The CDR3 nucleotides are TGCGCCAGCAGCTTAACTAGCAGTGGCACAGATACGCAGTATTTT. V usage is TRBV5-1 and J usage is TRBJ2-3; maybe TRBD2 (6 bases). V was pared by 2 bases and J by 1 base, with 11 bases between. CDR1 is SGHRS, CDR2 YFSETQ, per germline. This CDR3 comprises 15 residues.

This clonotype came up a few times. The V and J genes are TRBV28 and TRBJ1-4; no clear D. The CDR3 sequence is 13 residues long. Germline CDR1 reads MDHEN; CDR2 reads SYDVKM. The V and J ends lost 7 bases and 14 bases respectively, with 20 bases between them. The CDR3: CASTSLLKKGLFF. As DNA, the CDR3 is TGTGCCAGCACCTCCCTGCTGAAAAAAGGTCTGTTTTTT.

This clonotype was detected many times. This rearrangement joins TRBV7-2 to TRBJ2-3; D is unclear. The CDR3 is 14 amino acids. Per the germline V gene, CDR1 is SGHTA and CDR2 is FQGNSA. The V and J ends lost 5 bases and 4 bases respectively, with 13 bases between them. The CDR3 sequence: CASSLGTWADTQYF. CDR3 sequence (DNA): TGTGCCAGCAGCCTGGGTACCTGGGCAGATACGCAGTATTTT.

This clonotype was recorded at least ten times. This rearrangement joins TRBV14 to TRBJ2-3, with TRBD2 as a possible D gene (5 bases). There are 13 residues in the CDR3. The germline V gene encodes CDR1 SGHDN and CDR2 FVKESK. V dropped 7 bases and J dropped 1 base, with 9 bases sitting between them. DNA for the CDR3: TGTGCCAGCAACACCGGGGGCACAGATACGCAGTATTTT. It codes for CASNTGGTDTQYF.

This clonotype was observed many times. This rearrangement joins TRBV6-5 to TRBJ2-1, with D uncertain. The CDR3 is made up of 14 amino acids. Trimming left V 6 bases short and J 0 bases short, with 9 bases between. CDR1 is MNHEY and CDR2 is SVGAGI in the germline V gene. CDR3 sequence (DNA): TGTGCCAGCAGCTCAGGTAGCTCCTACAATGAGCAGTTCTTC. This encodes CASSSGSSYNEQFF.